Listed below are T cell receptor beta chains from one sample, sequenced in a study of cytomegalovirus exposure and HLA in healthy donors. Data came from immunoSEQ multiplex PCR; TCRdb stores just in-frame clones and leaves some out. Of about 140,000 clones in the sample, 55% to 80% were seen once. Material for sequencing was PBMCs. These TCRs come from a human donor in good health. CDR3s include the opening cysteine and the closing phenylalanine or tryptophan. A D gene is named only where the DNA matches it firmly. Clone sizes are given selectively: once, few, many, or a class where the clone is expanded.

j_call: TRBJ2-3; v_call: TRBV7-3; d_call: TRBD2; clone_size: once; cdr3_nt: TGTGCCAGCAGCTGGACTAGCGGGGAGAGGGATACGCAGTATTTT; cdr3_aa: CASSWTSGERDTQYF
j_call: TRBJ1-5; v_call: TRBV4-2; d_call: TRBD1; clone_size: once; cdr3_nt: TGTGCCAGCAGCCTAGACAGGGGGCGAGTTCAGCCCCAGCATTTT; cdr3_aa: CASSLDRGRVQPQHF
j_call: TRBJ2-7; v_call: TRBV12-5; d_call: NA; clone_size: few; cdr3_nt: TGTGCTAGTGGTAAGACTAGTCTCACCTACGAGCAGTACTTC; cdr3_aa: CASGKTSLTYEQYF
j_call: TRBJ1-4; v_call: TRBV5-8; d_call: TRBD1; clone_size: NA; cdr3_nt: TGTGCCAGCAGCCCAGTGGATAAGGACAGGGCTAATGAAAAACTGTTTTTT; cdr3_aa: CASSPVDKDRANEKLFF
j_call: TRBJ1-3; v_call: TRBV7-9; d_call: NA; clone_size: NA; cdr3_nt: TGTGCCAGCAGCTTAGATTTCGGTCGTGGAAACACCATATATTTT; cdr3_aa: CASSLDFGRGNTIYF
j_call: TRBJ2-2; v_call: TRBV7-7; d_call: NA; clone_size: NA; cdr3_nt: TGTGCTAGCAGCACCAACACCACCGGGGAGCTGTTTTTT; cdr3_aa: CASSTNTTGELFF
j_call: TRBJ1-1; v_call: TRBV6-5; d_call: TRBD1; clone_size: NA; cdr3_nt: TGTGCCAGCAGTGGGACAGGAAGCATGGCTTTCTTT; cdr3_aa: CASSGTGSMAFF
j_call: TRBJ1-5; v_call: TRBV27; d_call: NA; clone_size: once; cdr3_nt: TGTGCCAGCAGTTTAAGGGGCGGCAGAACAAATCAGCCCCAGCATTTT; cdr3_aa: CASSLRGGRTNQPQHF
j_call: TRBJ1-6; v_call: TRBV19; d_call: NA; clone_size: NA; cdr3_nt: TGTGCCAGTAGTGTAACCCCAGGGGAATCACCCCTCCACTTT; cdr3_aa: CASSVTPGESPLHF
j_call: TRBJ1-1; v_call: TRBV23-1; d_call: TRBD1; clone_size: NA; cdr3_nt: TGCGCCAGCAGTCGTGGACAGGGAAGACCTGAAGCTTTCTTT; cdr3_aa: CASSRGQGRPEAFF
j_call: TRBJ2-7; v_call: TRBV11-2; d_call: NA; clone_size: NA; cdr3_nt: TGTGCCAGCAGCGAAAGCGGGTCCTACGAGCAGTACTTC; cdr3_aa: CASSESGSYEQYF
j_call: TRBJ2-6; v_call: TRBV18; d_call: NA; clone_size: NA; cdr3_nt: TGTGCCAGCTCACCAAGCGTCTCTGGGGCCAACGTCCTGACTTTC; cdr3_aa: CASSPSVSGANVLTF
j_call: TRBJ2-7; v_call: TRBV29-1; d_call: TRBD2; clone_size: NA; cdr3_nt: TGCAGCGTTGAAAGGACTAGCGGGTACGAGCAGTACTTC; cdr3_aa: CSVERTSGYEQYF
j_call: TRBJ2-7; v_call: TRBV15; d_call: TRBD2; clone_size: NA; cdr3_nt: TGTGCCACCAGCAGGAAGGGGCTAGCGGGAAGGTACGAGCAGTACTTC; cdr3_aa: CATSRKGLAGRYEQYF
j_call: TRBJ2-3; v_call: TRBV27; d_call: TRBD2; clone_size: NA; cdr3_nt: TGTGCCAGCAGTTTGGGTAGCGGGGGGGCTACAGATACGCAGTATTTT; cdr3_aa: CASSLGSGGATDTQYF
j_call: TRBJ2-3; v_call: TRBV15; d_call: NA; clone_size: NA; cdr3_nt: TGTGCCACCAGCAGAGTTGGGGGGGGCCGAGGAGATACGCAGTATTTT; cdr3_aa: CATSRVGGGRGDTQYF
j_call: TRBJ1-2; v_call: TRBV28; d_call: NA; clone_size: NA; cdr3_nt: TGTGCCAGCAGACTCGGGACATTCTATGGCTACACCTTC; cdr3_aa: CASRLGTFYGYTF
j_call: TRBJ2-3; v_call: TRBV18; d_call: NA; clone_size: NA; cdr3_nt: TGTGCCAGCTCACCACGTGTCAGCGAGGATACGCAGTATTTT; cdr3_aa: CASSPRVSEDTQYF
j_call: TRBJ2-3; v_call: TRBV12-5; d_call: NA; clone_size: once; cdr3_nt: TGTGCTAGTGGTTTGGTACTTGGGAGGAAGGGGCCTAGCACAGATACGCAGTATTTT; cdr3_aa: CASGLVLGRKGPSTDTQYF
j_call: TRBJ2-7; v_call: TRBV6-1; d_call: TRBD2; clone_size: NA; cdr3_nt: TGTGCCAGCAGCATAGCGGGAGGCAGCTCCTACGAGCAGTACTTC; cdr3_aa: CASSIAGGSSYEQYF
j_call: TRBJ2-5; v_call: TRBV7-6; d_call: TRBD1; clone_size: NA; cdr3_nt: TGTGCCAGCAGCCCCGGGACAGGGGGAGTGGCCCAGTACTTC; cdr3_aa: CASSPGTGGVAQYF
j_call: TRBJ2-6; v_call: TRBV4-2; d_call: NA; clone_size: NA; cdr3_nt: TGTGCCAGCAGCCAAGCGGGAGCCGGGGCCAACGTCCTGACTTTC; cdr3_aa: CASSQAGAGANVLTF
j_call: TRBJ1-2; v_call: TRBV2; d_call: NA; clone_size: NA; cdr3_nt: TGTGCCAGCAGTGATCTCAAACGGAACTATGGCTACACCTTC; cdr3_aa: CASSDLKRNYGYTF
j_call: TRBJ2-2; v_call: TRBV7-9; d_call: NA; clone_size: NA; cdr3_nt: TGTGCCAGCAGCTCCCCCTTAGCCGGGGAGCTGTTTTTT; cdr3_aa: CASSSPLAGELFF
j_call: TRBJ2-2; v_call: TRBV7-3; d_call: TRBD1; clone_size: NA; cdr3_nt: TGTGCCAGCAGCCGCCCGGGACAGGGGGTCGGGGAGCTGTTTTTT; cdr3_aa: CASSRPGQGVGELFF
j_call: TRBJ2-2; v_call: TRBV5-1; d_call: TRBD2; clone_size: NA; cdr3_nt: TGCGCCAGTAGACTAGCGCCGGACACCGGGGAGCTGTTTTTT; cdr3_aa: CASRLAPDTGELFF
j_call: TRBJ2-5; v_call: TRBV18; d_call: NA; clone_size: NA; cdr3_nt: TGTGCCAGCTCACCGTTTCGGAGTCTCGCCGAGACCCAGTACTTC; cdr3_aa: CASSPFRSLAETQYF
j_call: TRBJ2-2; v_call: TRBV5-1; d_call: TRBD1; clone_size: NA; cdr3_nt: TGCGCCACCGGGACAGGGGGCTCTGCCGGGGAGCTGTTTTTT; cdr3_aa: CATGTGGSAGELFF
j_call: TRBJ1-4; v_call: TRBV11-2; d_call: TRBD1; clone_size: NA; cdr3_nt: TGTGCCAGCAGCTTAGGGACAGGGTATCAAACTAATGAAAAACTGTTTTTT; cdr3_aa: CASSLGTGYQTNEKLFF
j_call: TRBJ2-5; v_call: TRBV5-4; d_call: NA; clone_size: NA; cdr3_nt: TGTGCCAGCAGCTTGGGGCGGGAGACCCAGTACTTC; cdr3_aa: CASSLGRETQYF
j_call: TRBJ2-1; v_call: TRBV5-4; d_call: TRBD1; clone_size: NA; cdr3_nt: TGTGCCAGCAGGGGGCAGGGGGCGTACAATGAGCAGTTCTTC; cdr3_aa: CASRGQGAYNEQFF
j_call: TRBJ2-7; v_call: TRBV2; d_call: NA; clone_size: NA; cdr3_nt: TGTGCCAGCACCTTGGGAGCATCCGAGCAGTACTTC; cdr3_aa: CASTLGASEQYF
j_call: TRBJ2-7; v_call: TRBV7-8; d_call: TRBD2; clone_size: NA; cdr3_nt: TGTGCCAGCAGCCCAGAAGGGCTAGCGGGAGTCGAGCAGTACTTC; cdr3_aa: CASSPEGLAGVEQYF
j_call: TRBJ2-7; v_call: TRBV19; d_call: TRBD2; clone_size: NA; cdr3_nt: TGTGCCAGTAGTCATAGCGGGAGGGGCTACGAGCAGTACTTC; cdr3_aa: CASSHSGRGYEQYF
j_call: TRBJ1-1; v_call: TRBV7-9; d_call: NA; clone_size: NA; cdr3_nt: TGTGCCAGCAGTTCCACTGACAGGAACACTGAAGCTTTCTTT; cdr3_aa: CASSSTDRNTEAFF
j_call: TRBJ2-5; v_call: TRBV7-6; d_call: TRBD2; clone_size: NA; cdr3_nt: TGTGCCAGCAGCTTAGAATTCGCGACTAGCGGGAGAGGGGTGACCCAGTACTTC; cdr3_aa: CASSLEFATSGRGVTQYF
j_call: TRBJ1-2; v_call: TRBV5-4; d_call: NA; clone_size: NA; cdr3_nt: TGTGCCAGCAGCTTTTGGACTTCTTCGAGGGGCTACACCTTC; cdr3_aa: CASSFWTSSRGYTF
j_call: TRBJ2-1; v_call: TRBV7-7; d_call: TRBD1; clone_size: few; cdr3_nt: TGTGCTAGCAGCTTAGGGACAGCCAATGAGCAGTTCTTC; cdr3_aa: CASSLGTANEQFF
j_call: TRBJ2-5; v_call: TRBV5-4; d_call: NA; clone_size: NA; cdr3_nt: TGTGCCAGCACAAGCCTAGACGGAGAGGCCCAGTACTTC; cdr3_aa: CASTSLDGEAQYF